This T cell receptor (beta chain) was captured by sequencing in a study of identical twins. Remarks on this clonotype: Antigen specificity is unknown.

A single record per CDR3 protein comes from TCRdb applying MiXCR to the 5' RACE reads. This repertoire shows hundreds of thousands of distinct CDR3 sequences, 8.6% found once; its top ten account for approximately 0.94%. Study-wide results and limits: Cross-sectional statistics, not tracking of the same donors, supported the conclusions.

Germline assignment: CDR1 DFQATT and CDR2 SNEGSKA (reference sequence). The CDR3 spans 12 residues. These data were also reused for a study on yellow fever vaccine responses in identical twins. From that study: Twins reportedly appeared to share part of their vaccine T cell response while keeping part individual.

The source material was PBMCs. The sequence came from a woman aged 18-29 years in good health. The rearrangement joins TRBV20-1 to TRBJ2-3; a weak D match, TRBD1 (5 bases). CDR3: CRAKGSTDTQYF. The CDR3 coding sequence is TGCAGAGCCAAGGGGAGCACAGATACGCAGTATTTT.